These T cell receptor beta chains were read from a single sample in a study of blood T cells in healthy people across ages. TCRdb re-called the 5' RACE reads with MiXCR, one entry per CDR3 protein. This sample has approximately 800,000 distinct CDR3 sequences, with about 42% found just once. The sequenced material came from blood. Source of these receptors: a man older than 75 in good health. The CDR3 runs from the conserved cysteine through the conserved F or W. A D gene is named only where the DNA matches it firmly. Clone size is given for some rows only: seen once, a few or many times, or a class if the clone is expanded.

>few|-|TRBV12-3/TRBV12-4|TRBJ2-3
CASSGRPAAGSTDTQYF
TGTGCCAGCAGTGGGAGACCGGCCGCGGGGAGCACAGATACGCAGTATTTT
>-|-|TRBV29-1|TRBJ2-3
CSVPPGAYTDTQYF
TGCAGCGTCCCGCCGGGGGCGTACACAGATACGCAGTATTTT
>-|TRBD1|TRBV5-1|TRBJ2-5
CASSFTGQGSETQYF
TGCGCCAGCAGCTTCACTGGACAGGGCTCAGAGACCCAGTACTTC
>-|-|TRBV7-3|TRBJ1-6
CASSPTGTPGSPLHF
TGTGCCAGCAGCCCGACGGGGACCCCCGGTTCACCCCTCCACTTT
>-|-|TRBV21-1|TRBJ2-7
CASSKAGQDPDEQYF
TGTGCCAGCAGCAAGGCGGGACAGGACCCCGACGAGCAGTACTTC
>-|-|TRBV7-9|TRBJ2-5
CASSVEWETQYF
TGTGCCAGCAGCGTCGAATGGGAGACCCAGTACTTC
>-|-|TRBV14|TRBJ2-7
CASSQVGGFYEQYF
TGTGCCAGCAGCCAAGTAGGGGGGTTCTACGAGCAGTACTTC
>-|-|TRBV5-1|TRBJ2-3
CASSSDGWMDTQYF
TGCGCCAGCAGCTCGGACGGTTGGATGGATACGCAGTATTTT
>many|-|TRBV28|TRBJ1-2
CASTEGMSGYTF
TGTGCCAGCACGGAGGGAATGAGTGGCTACACCTTC
>many|-|TRBV5-1|TRBJ2-2
CASSLIQSTGELFF
TGCGCCAGCAGCTTGATTCAGAGCACCGGGGAGCTGTTTTTT
>-|TRBD2|TRBV10-3|TRBJ2-2
CAISPQASGIGGELFF
TGTGCCATCAGCCCCCAAGCTAGCGGGATTGGCGGGGAGCTGTTTTTT
>few|-|TRBV20-1|TRBJ2-6
CSARRQAGANVLTF
TGCAGTGCTAGGCGTCAGGCTGGGGCCAACGTCCTGACTTTC
>-|TRBD1|TRBV28|TRBJ2-7
CASSKGQGPSYEQYF
TGTGCCAGCAGCAAGGGACAGGGACCCTCCTACGAGCAGTACTTC
>few|-|TRBV5-1|TRBJ2-5
CASSLTGQIGTQYF
TGCGCCAGCAGCTTAACGGGTCAGATCGGGACCCAGTACTTC
>many|TRBD1|TRBV7-2|TRBJ2-3
CASSLSGTGSTDTQYF
TGTGCCAGCAGCTTATCAGGGACAGGGAGTACAGATACGCAGTATTTT
>few|TRBD2|TRBV5-6|TRBJ2-1
CASSLASGLAGERYNEQFF
TGTGCCAGCAGCTTGGCCTCGGGACTAGCGGGAGAACGTTACAATGAGCAGTTCTTC
>-|TRBD1|TRBV30|TRBJ1-2
CAWTAGQGAYHGYTF
TGTGCCTGGACCGCCGGGCAGGGGGCATACCATGGCTACACCTTC
>many|TRBD2|TRBV7-2|TRBJ2-3
CASSLVSSGNTDTQYF
TGTGCCAGCAGCTTAGTATCCAGCGGGAATACAGATACGCAGTATTTT
>many|-|TRBV7-9|TRBJ2-1
CASSFRVAGEQFF
TGTGCCAGCAGTTTCCGGGTCGCCGGGGAGCAGTTCTTC
>few|-|TRBV29-1|TRBJ2-5
CSVGWGETQYF
TGCAGCGTGGGCTGGGGCGAGACCCAGTACTTC
>-|-|TRBV2|TRBJ2-2
CASKRIPMNTGELFF
TGTGCCAGCAAGCGGATACCGATGAACACCGGGGAGCTGTTTTTT
>-|TRBD2|TRBV20-1|TRBJ2-2
CSARGVAGVAGELFF
TGCAGTGCTAGAGGGGTAGCGGGAGTGGCCGGGGAGCTGTTTTTT